This T cell receptor (beta chain) was obtained from a study of T cells in women clearing cervical HPV infection. Across the study: Case blood drawn at lesion detection; control blood after infection cleared. For cases, blood was sampled a median approximately 150 days after lesion detection, interquartile range roughly 80 to 200 days. Study results and caveats: TRBV6-7 relative abundance averaged approximately 0.1% in cases and about 0.15% in controls.

Average input was 1200 ng genomic DNA for immunoSEQ TCR beta CDR3 amplification. Sequencing was performed with immunoSEQ multiplex PCR; in TCRdb, only in-frame clones are kept and a portion is missing. The sample includes around 20,000 clones. On this clone itself: Antigen unknown. The missing CDR3 end, 3 residues past where the read stops, is filled in from the germline J gene.

V was clipped by 5 bases and J by 3 bases, with 8 bases between them. This CDR3 spans 12 amino acids. Germline V gives CDR1 DFQATT, CDR2 SNEGSKA (reference sequence). Sequenced material: blood buffy coat. The chain has TRBV20-1 and TRBJ1-3; no definite D call. The origin of this receptor is a woman aged 18 to 75 with a cervical HPV16 infection that either progressed to CIN3+ or cleared (not recorded which). Partial CDR3 DNA: TGCAGTGCTCGCGGAGGTGGAAACACC. As protein: CSARGGGNT. The complete CDR3 protein is CSARGGGNTIYF.